Presented here are 11 T cell receptor beta chains from one specimen sequenced in a study of untreated major depressive disorder. Some clones are missing from TCRdb's copy, which holds only in-frame ones; the method was immunoSEQ multiplex PCR. The sample contains 15,000 to 20,000 clones, about 85% of which appear only once. The sequenced material came from CD4+ T cells from PBMCs. All receptors derive from a woman younger than 45 in good health.

This CDR3 reads CASSQGDRGWETQYF. The CDR3 DNA is TGCGCCAGCAGCCAAGGCGACAGGGGATGGGAGACCCAGTACTTC. The gene calls are TRBV4-1 and TRBJ2-5; 8 positions match TRBD1. CDR1 is MGHRA, CDR2 YSYEKL, per germline. This CDR3 spans 15 amino acids. V shed 1 base, J shed 5 bases, and the junction held 6 bases outside the gene matches.

The chain recombines TRBV18 with TRBJ2-1; 8 bases are a match to TRBD2. This CDR3 region has 14 residues. The germline V gene has CDR1 KGHSH and CDR2 LQKENI. Germline trimming cut 5 bases from V and 5 bases from J; bases unmatched to any gene: 5. The CDR3 coding sequence is TGTGCCAGCTCAACAGAGCGGGGGAACAATGAGCAGTTCTTC. This encodes CASSTERGNNEQFF.

This clone was observed once. The chain has TRBV30 and TRBJ2-6; D tentatively fits TRBD1 or TRBD2 (5 bases each). CDR1 is GTSNPN, CDR2 SVGIG, per germline (reference sequence). Trimming left V 3 bases short and J 3 bases short, with 12 bases between. The CDR3 is 15 amino acids. The CDR3 is CAWRTIGGGANVLTF. In DNA, the CDR3 is TGTGCCTGGAGGACAATTGGGGGTGGGGCCAACGTCCTGACTTTC.

This clone was seen a few times. V is TRBV19 and J is TRBJ2-3, with TRBD2 matching over 10 bases. The CDR3 runs 19 residues. The V segment lost 6 bases and the J segment 3 bases; nucleotides outside the gene matches: 18. Germline-derived CDR1 and CDR2 are LNHDA and SQIVND (reference sequence). CDR3 coding DNA: TGTGCCAGTAGAAGCGCTGGGCTAGCGGGAGTCGAGTTTACAGATACGCAGTATTTT. Protein: CASRSAGLAGVEFTDTQYF.

The CDR3 DNA reads TGTGCCAGCAGTCTGACATGGAACACTGAAGCTTTCTTT. Translated: CASSLTWNTEAFF. This chain joins TRBV2 and TRBJ1-1; D unclear. CDR3 size: 13 residues. CDR1 and CDR2 from the germline V gene are SNHLY and FYNNEI. The germline V and J ends were trimmed by 5 bases and 1 base, with 8 bases remaining between them. The full variable domain, completed using reference TRBV2 and TRBJ1-1, is EPEVTQTPSHQVTQMGQEVILRCVPISNHLYFYWYRQILGQKVEFLVSFYNNEISEKSEIFDDQFSVERPDGSNFTLKIRSTKLEDSAMYFCASSLTWNTEAFFGQGTRLTVV.

This clone has a handful of counts. The J gene is TRBJ2-7, the V gene TRBV9, with D perhaps matching TRBD1 or TRBD2 (8 bases each). With 0 bases removed from V and 0 bases from J, the gap between germline ends came to 22 bases. The CDR3 has 19 amino acids. Germline CDR1 and CDR2: SGDLS and YYNGEE. The CDR3 sequence is CASSVGGQGKREGSYEQYF. In DNA, the CDR3 is TGTGCCAGCAGCGTAGGAGGACAGGGTAAACGGGAGGGCTCCTACGAGCAGTACTTC.

The chain uses TRBV5-4 and TRBJ2-7; 9 positions match TRBD2. In germline, CDR1 is SGHNT, CDR2 YYREEE (reference sequence). The CDR3 runs 15 residues. V was clipped by 4 bases and J by 1 base; unmatched bases: 6. CDR3: CASSPGLAQSYEQYF. In DNA form, the CDR3 reads TGTGCCAGCAGCCCTGGACTAGCGCAGTCCTACGAGCAGTACTTC.

The chain employs TRBV28 and TRBJ2-5, with D possibly called TRBD1 or TRBD2 (5 bases each). Per germline, CDR1 MDHEN and CDR2 SYDVKM. V was trimmed by 5 bases and J by 2 bases, leaving 15 bases between them. The CDR3 contains 15 residues. The CDR3 loop is CASSGGISVQETQYF. CDR3 DNA sequence: TGTGCCAGCAGTGGGGGTATTAGCGTTCAAGAGACCCAGTACTTC.

V and J are TRBV5-4 and TRBJ2-5; TRBD2 matches 9 bases. Per germline, CDR1 SGHNT and CDR2 YYREEE (reference sequence). This CDR3 contains 15 residues. J gave up 5 bases and V 2 bases, and 7 bases lay outside the gene matches. The CDR3 here is CASSFSGSEGETQYF. The DNA of the CDR3 is TGTGCCAGCAGCTTTAGCGGGAGCGAGGGGGAGACCCAGTACTTC.

V usage is TRBV5-4 and J usage is TRBJ1-1; unclear D gene. V was shortened by 4 bases and J by 5 bases, with 9 bases between the two germline ends. The CDR3 contains 12 residues. Per the germline V gene, CDR1 is SGHNT and CDR2 is YYREEE (reference sequence). The CDR3 region is CASSLSGTEAFF. In DNA form, the CDR3 reads TGTGCCAGCAGCCTAAGTGGGACTGAAGCTTTCTTT.

The CDR3 spells CASSLVAGEGTEAFF. CDR3 DNA: TGCGCCAGCAGCTTGGTGGCAGGGGAGGGGACTGAAGCTTTCTTT. The V and J genes are TRBV5-1 and TRBJ1-1; possibly TRBD1 for D (6 bases). In germline, CDR1 is SGHRS, CDR2 YFSETQ. V was shortened by 0 bases and J by 5 bases, with 14 bases between the two germline ends. This CDR3 contains 15 residues.